The source of this TCR beta chain is a study of T cells after yellow fever vaccination. General observations from the study: Clones that expanded after primary vaccination mostly reappeared after the booster (nearly 98% CD4, approximately 89% CD8).

As for this clonotype: What it binds is unknown.

The CDR3 contains 12 residues. Looked up from germline, CDR1 is SGHTA and CDR2 is FQGNSA. V was trimmed by 5 bases and J by 7 bases, leaving 11 bases between them. Each CDR3 protein gets one entry after TCRdb re-called the 5' RACE reads with MiXCR. In the table there are about 580,000 distinct CDR3 sequences, roughly 17% of which are singletons. The chain has TRBV7-2 and TRBJ1-1; D remains ambiguous. This receptor was taken from a man between 18 and 29 years old who received the YFV17D yellow fever vaccine. The material was PBMCs, obtained 5 days after the first yellow fever vaccination. CDR3: CASSQRTGEAFF. As DNA, the CDR3 is TGTGCCAGCAGCCAGCGGACGGGTGAAGCTTTCTTT.